Each of the 17 T cell receptor beta chains below was sequenced from the same sample in a study of regulatory T cells in long-lasting Graves disease. The TCR beta library used iRepertoire HTBI primers with Arm-PCR amplification of CDR3. One entry per CDR3 protein, called by TCRdb with MiXCR from the multiplex PCR reads. The sample yields 360,000 or so distinct CDR3 sequences, 16% seen once. Specified time point: newly diagnosed GD, antithyroid drugs for less than 3 months. PBMCs provided the RNA from which the TCR library was made. These data were likewise used in another study, on T cells in Graves' hyperthyroidism and ophthalmopathy.

Sequenced here: peripheral blood mononuclear cells (PBMCs), sampled at new diagnosis, from a patient treated with antithyroid drugs. The receptors come from a man aged 35-49 years with Graves disease.

This chain connects TRBV20-1 to TRBJ2-2; D remains unclear. With 3 bases removed from V and 5 bases from J, the gap between germline ends came to 16 bases. Germline V gene lookup returns CDR1 DFQATT and CDR2 SNEGSKA (reference sequence). The CDR3 has 15 residues. The DNA for the CDR3 is TGCAGTGCTAGTAAAGTGGTGATGGAAACCGGGGAGCTGTTTTTT. Its protein is CSASKVVMETGELFF.

This clonotype showed up just a few times. The rearrangement links TRBV29-1 to TRBJ2-2, with TRBD2 matching over 7 bases. J lost 3 bases, V lost 7 bases, and 17 bases had no gene match. The CDR3 runs to 17 residues. In germline, CDR1 is SQVTM, CDR2 ANQGSEA. The CDR3: CSAIGTSASRDTGELFF. As DNA, the CDR3 is TGCAGCGCTATCGGAACTAGCGCCTCCAGGGACACCGGGGAGCTGTTTTTT.

The chain employs TRBV20-1 and TRBJ2-2; tentative D call: TRBD1 (7 bases). The CDR3 consists of 13 residues. The germline V and J ends were trimmed by 3 bases and 6 bases, with 11 bases remaining between them. Germline CDR1 is DFQATT and CDR2 is SNEGSKA (reference sequence). CDR3 coding DNA: TGCAGTGCTAGTGACAGGGAGGCCGGGGAGCTGTTTTTT. This sequence encodes CSASDREAGELFF.

The table lists this clonotype with a few counts. Given a much more abundant clone one base away, this may be a read error. The chain has TRBV14 and TRBJ2-3, with D tentatively TRBD2 (6 bases). The CDR3 loop spans 14 amino acids. Germline-derived CDR1 and CDR2 are SGHDN and FVKESK. Trimming removed 1 base from V and 2 bases from J, with 7 bases in between. CDR3 amino acids: CASSQAGDTDTQYF. The CDR3 bases are TGTGCCAGCAGCCAAGCGGGGGACACAGATACGCAGTATTTT.

This clonotype was picked up many times. The DNA of the CDR3 is TGTGCCAGCAGTGAAGTTGGGCCGGCGGAGACCCAGTACTTC. Translating gives CASSEVGPAETQYF. The chain is built from TRBV6-1 and TRBJ2-5; D unclear. The V end lost 1 base, the J end lost 5 bases, and 11 bases lay between the germline ends. The CDR3 length is 14 residues. Germline V gene lookup returns CDR1 MNHNS and CDR2 SASEGT.

This clonotype has at least ten counts. The chain uses TRBV2 and TRBJ2-1; 14 nucleotides match TRBD2. The CDR3 consists of 15 residues. After removal of 6 bases from V and 8 bases from J, the junction contained 6 bases not matched to a gene. CDR1 and CDR2 from the germline V gene are SNHLY and FYNNEI. The CDR3 coding sequence is TGTGCCAGCAGAGGGGGACTAGCGGGGGCCCATGAGCAGTTCTTC. Protein: CASRGGLAGAHEQFF.

This clonotype appeared a few times. This may be a read error: a much more frequent sequence differs by one nucleotide. The chain combines TRBV2 with TRBJ2-7, with 9 bases identical to TRBD1. Germline lookup yields CDR1 SNHLY and CDR2 FYNNEI. The V segment lost 6 bases and the J segment 7 bases; nucleotides outside the gene matches: 10. This CDR3 region has 14 residues. The CDR3 is CASRTGGSYNEQYF. The CDR3 DNA follows: TGTGCCAGCAGGACAGGGGGGTCATACAATGAGCAGTACTTC.

In this sample, this clonotype turned up many times. The rearrangement links TRBV5-1 to TRBJ2-1; 9 nucleotides align to TRBD2. CDR3 length: 16 residues. Germline assignment: CDR1 SGHRS and CDR2 YFSETQ. V was clipped by 1 base and J by 8 bases; unmatched bases: 10. The CDR3 region is CASSLIPASGDHEQFF. Here the CDR3 DNA reads TGCGCCAGCAGCTTGATACCGGCTAGCGGGGATCATGAGCAGTTCTTC.

This clonotype was seen more than once but under ten times. The chain carries TRBV2 and TRBJ1-6; D gene uncertain. The V end was cut by 8 bases, the J end by 8 bases, with 16 bases between. CDR1 and CDR2 (germline): SNHLY, FYNNEI. This CDR3 region has 14 residues. This CDR3 reads CASGRETNDSPLHF. The CDR3 bases are TGTGCCAGCGGTCGAGAGACCAACGATTCACCCCTCCACTTT. Looking up the rest from reference TRBV2 and TRBJ1-6 gives the full variable domain: EPEVTQTPSHQVTQMGQEVILRCVPISNHLYFYWYRQILGQKVEFLVSFYNNEISEKSEIFDDQFSVERPDGSNFTLKIRSTKLEDSAMYFCASGRETNDSPLHFGNGTRLTVT.

This clonotype was seen ten or more times. The gene calls are TRBV3-1 and TRBJ2-5; D not certain. Trimming left V 0 bases short and J 5 bases short, with 7 bases between. The CDR3 is 13 residues long. Germline CDR1 LGHDT, CDR2 YNNKEL (reference sequence). The CDR3 DNA reads as TGTGCCAGCAGCCAAGACTTCGTGGAGACCCAGTACTTC. It specifies CASSQDFVETQYF.

Many counts were recorded for this clonotype. V and J are TRBV20-1 and TRBJ1-5; a weak D match, TRBD1 (6 bases). Germline CDR1 is DFQATT and CDR2 is SNEGSKA (reference sequence). The CDR3 has 14 amino acids. V was trimmed by 1 base and J by 3 bases, leaving 10 bases between them. The CDR3 DNA is TGCAGTGCTAGAGTAGGGGGACCCAATCAGCCCCAGCATTTT. This gives the protein CSARVGGPNQPQHF.

This clonotype was recorded at least ten times. The chain carries TRBV2 and TRBJ1-2, with 11 positions matching TRBD1. With V trimmed by 6 bases and J by 5 bases, 8 bases remained unmatched. Germline V lookup: CDR1 SNHLY, CDR2 FYNNEI. The CDR3 covers 15 residues. CDR3 sequence reads: CASSSGQGAGYGYTF. The CDR3, as DNA: TGTGCCAGCAGCTCAGGACAGGGGGCAGGTTATGGCTACACCTTC.

This clonotype has at least ten counts. The V and J genes are TRBV2 and TRBJ1-4; D possibly corresponds to TRBD1 (5 bases). This CDR3 comprises 15 residues. CDR1 and CDR2 from the germline V gene are SNHLY and FYNNEI. The V gene lost 3 bases and the J gene lost 5 bases, with 13 bases spanning the gap. This CDR3 reads CASSERGLRNEKLFF. Here the CDR3 DNA reads TGTGCCAGCAGTGAGCGGGGCTTAAGGAATGAAAAACTGTTTTTT.

The V gene is TRBV7-3, the J gene TRBJ2-1; D is unresolved. Germline CDR1 is SGHTA and CDR2 is FQGTGA. V was clipped by 5 bases and J by 5 bases, with 13 bases between them. The CDR3 covers 14 residues. As DNA, the CDR3 is TGTGCCAGCAGCCCGCGCCCAGCCCACAATGAGCAGTTCTTC. Translating gives CASSPRPAHNEQFF.

This clonotype was detected ten times or more. This chain connects TRBV7-2 to TRBJ1-2; possibly TRBD1 for D (5 bases). The V end was cut by 5 bases, the J end by 5 bases, with 12 bases between. This CDR3 region has 13 residues. Germline CDR1 and CDR2: SGHTA and FQGNSA. DNA for the CDR3: TGTGCCAGCAGCGAAGCGGGACCATATGGCTACACCTTC. It yields the protein CASSEAGPYGYTF.

This clonotype was seen a handful of times. The CDR3 DNA reads as TGTGCCAGTAGAGGGGACAGGGGGTTGGATGAGCAGTTCTTC. It is translated as CASRGDRGLDEQFF. V usage is TRBV19 and J usage is TRBJ2-1; 11 nucleotides line up with TRBD1. The CDR3 contains 14 residues. V shed 6 bases, J shed 8 bases, and the junction held 6 bases outside the gene matches. Germline V gives CDR1 LNHDA, CDR2 SQIVND (reference sequence).

This clonotype was seen many times. The chain employs TRBV3-2 and TRBJ2-3; the D call TRBD1 from the table was never checked on the DNA. TRBV3-2 is annotated as a pseudogene. CDR3 length: 15 residues. In DNA form, the CDR3 reads TGTGCCAGCAGCCAAGTGCCAGGGGGCGCAGATACGCAGTATTTT. It encodes CASSQVPGGADTQYF.